What follows describes a single T cell receptor beta chain. The sample originates from a study of blood T cell repertoires in COVID-19. Study at large: Sites across the United States, Italy and Spain contributed samples from acute and convalescent COVID-19. The analysed material was cDNA or gDNA that came from T cells, B-cell-depleted T cells, or PBMCs.

Original processing methods: The assay estimated nucleated cells by amplifying reference gene primers. Clones were read by immunoSEQ multiplex PCR, and TCRdb kept only the in-frame ones, dropping some. V, J and clone size are taken as reported in that table, and D and trimming were inferred from the DNA itself. The table has some 150,000 clones, 65% to 90% seen once. In germline, CDR1 is SGHDN, CDR2 FVKESK. The ends lost 1 base at V and 0 bases at J; junction bases unmatched: 2. The CDR3 totals 16 residues. The material sequenced was peripheral blood. The rearrangement uses TRBV14 and TRBJ2-1, with TRBD2 matching 8 bases. The receptor comes from a man aged 65 to 79 with acute or convalescent COVID-19. Written as DNA, the CDR3 is TGTGCCAGCAGCCAAGCACTAGCGGACTCCTACAATGAGCAGTTCTTC. This gives the protein CASSQALADSYNEQFF.